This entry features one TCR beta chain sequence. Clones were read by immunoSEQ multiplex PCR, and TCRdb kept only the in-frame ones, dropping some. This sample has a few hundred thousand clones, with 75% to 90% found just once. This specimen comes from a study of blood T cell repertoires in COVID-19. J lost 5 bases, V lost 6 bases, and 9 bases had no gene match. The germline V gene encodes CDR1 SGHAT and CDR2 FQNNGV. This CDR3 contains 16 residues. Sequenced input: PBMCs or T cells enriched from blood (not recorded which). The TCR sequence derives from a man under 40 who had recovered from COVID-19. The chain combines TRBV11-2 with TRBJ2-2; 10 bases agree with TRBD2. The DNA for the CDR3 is TGTGCCAGCAGTCCTAGCGGGGGTGTAGGAACCGGGGAGCTGTTTTTT. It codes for CASSPSGGVGTGELFF. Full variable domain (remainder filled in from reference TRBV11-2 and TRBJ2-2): EAGVAQSPRYKIIEKRQSVAFWCNPISGHATLYWYQQILGQGPKLLIQFQNNGVVDDSQLPKDRFSAERLKGVDSTLKIQPAKLEDSAVYLCASSPSGGVGTGELFFGEGSRLTVL.